This entry describes one TCR beta chain. The antigen remains undetermined. This sample stems from a study of beta chain features in type 1 diabetes. Findings and limits, study-wide: For Type 1 diabetes patients, all four CD4+ subsets carried TCRB CDR3s that were moderately but significantly shorter. A greater similarity of naive, central memory and Treg TCRB repertoires was seen among patients than among healthy donors.

One heparinised draw of blood, averaging roughly 0.12 L, came from each donor. Expressed TCRB transcripts were sequenced because the entire RNA isolate underwent reverse transcription. Generated by immunoSEQ multiplex PCR, the TCRdb table keeps only in-frame clones and is missing some. The table includes 250,000 to 350,000 clones, roughly an eighth detected once. The CDR3 consists of 16 residues. Trimming took 4 bases from V and 2 from J, leaving 17 bases between them. CDR1 is SGHRS and CDR2 is YFSETQ in the germline V gene. The chain recombines TRBV5-1 with TRBJ2-3, with D perhaps matching TRBD1 (7 bases). The sample was naive CD4+ T cells from blood. This clonotype was obtained from a man in his thirties or forties with type 1 diabetes. The CDR3 DNA reads as TGCGCCAGCAGCCCACGGACAGGAGGGGTCACAGATACGCAGTATTTT. This translates into CASSPRTGGVTDTQYF.